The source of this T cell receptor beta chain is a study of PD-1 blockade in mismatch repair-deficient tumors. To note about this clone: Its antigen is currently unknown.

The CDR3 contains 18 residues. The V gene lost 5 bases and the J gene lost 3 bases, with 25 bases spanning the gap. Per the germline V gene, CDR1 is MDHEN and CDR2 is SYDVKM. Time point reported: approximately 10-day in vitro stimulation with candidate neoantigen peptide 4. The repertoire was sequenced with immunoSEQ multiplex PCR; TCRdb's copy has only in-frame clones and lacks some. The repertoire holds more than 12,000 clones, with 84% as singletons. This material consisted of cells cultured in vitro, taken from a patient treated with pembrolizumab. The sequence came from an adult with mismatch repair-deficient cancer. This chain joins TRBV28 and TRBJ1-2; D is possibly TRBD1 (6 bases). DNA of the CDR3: TGTGCCAGCAGTCCCAGTCCATACACCTGGGGGCCCCACTATGGCTACACCTTC. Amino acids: CASSPSPYTWGPHYGYTF.